This T cell receptor (beta chain) was recorded in a study of CD8 T cells in ankylosing spondylitis. For this clonotype: What it binds is unknown.

This CDR3 comprises 15 residues. Germline V CDR1 and CDR2: DFQATT, SNEGSKA (reference sequence). Trimming pared 2 bases from V and 0 bases from J, leaving 11 bases between. Study observations and caveats: Those disease-linked clones were CD8+; they were also relatively rare in peripheral blood. Ankylosing spondylitis blood appeared to carry a characteristic TCR beta motif of roughly 8 highly homologous variants. Matched synovial fluid from ankylosing spondylitis patients was reported to be enriched for disease-linked clones.

Each TCR beta library was made by quantitative 5'-RACE that incorporated molecular barcodes. TCRdb processed the 5' RACE reads anew with MiXCR; each CDR3 protein has one entry. The table records a few hundred thousand distinct CDR3 sequences, about 12% of them present only once. The V call is TRBV20-1, the J call TRBJ2-1, with D unresolved. This clonotype originated in a male donor with ankylosing spondylitis. The sample was blood, either unsorted or a sorted T cell fraction (not recorded which). CDR3 in amino acids: CSARPRTDSYNEQFF. The CDR3 DNA follows: TGCAGTGCTAGACCCCGAACGGACTCCTACAATGAGCAGTTCTTC.